A single sample gave rise to the 32 T cell receptor beta chains below, sequenced in a study of breast tumors, draining lymph nodes, adjacent tissues (dated by TCRdb to 2016 to 2017). The library relied on multiplex PCR. Instrument used: Illumina HiSeq 2000. TCRdb reanalyzed the raw reads on its own, using fastp at Q25 for trimming and MiXCR for clone calling, and kept in-frame beta chains. Rows merge per CDR3 protein into single entries with the most common DNA and genes. The sample table records under 25,000 distinct CDR3 sequences; 45% to 75% of these occur just once. Of the sample, approximately 15% is held by the ten largest clones. The specimen was breast tumor tissue. These receptors were taken from a female donor with breast cancer. Some clones in this sample may be carry-over from other donors' samples.

The chain combines TRBV7-2 with TRBJ2-2; TRBD2 aligns across 10 bases. This CDR3 contains 14 residues. Germline loops: CDR1 SGHTA, CDR2 FQGNSA. V lost 7 bases, J lost 7 bases, and 6 bases stayed unmatched. The CDR3 region is CASMGTSVYGELFF. In DNA form, the CDR3 reads TGTGCCAGCATGGGGACTAGCGTTTACGGGGAGCTGTTTTTT. The full variable domain, with the rest looked up from reference TRBV7-2 and TRBJ2-2, is GAGVSQSPSNKVTEKGKDVELRCDPISGHTALYWYRQSLGQGLEFLIYFQGNSAPDKSGLPSDRFSAERTGGSVSTLTIQRTQQEDSAVYLCASMGTSVYGELFFGEGSRLTVL.

This clonotype was picked up one time. The CDR3 end shows no conserved phenylalanine or tryptophan, and so a read error is likely. The chain carries TRBV29-1 and TRBJ1-5; TRBD1 might be the D (5 bases). The V gene's germline CDR1 is SQVTM and CDR2 ANQGSEA. The V end was cut by 4 bases, the J end by 5 bases, with 9 bases between. The CDR3 length is 12 residues. The CDR3 spells CSVGRGDQPQHL. For the CDR3, the DNA is TGCAGCGTTGGACGGGGGGATCAGCCCCAGCATCTC.

The chain is built from TRBV7-3 and TRBJ2-3, with a tentative D call TRBD2 (6 bases). V was trimmed by 6 bases and J by 3 bases, leaving 13 bases between them. CDR3 length equals 14 residues. Germline CDR1 reads SGHTA; CDR2 reads FQGTGA. The CDR3, as DNA: TGTGCCAGCAGTTTATCGGGGACTACAGATACGCAGTATTTT. Residues: CASSLSGTTDTQYF. The entire variable domain, with the rest obtained from reference TRBV7-3 and TRBJ2-3, is as follows: GAGVSQTPSNKVTEKGKYVELRCDPISGHTALYWYRQSLGQGPEFLIYFQGTGAADDSGLPNDRFFAVRPEGSVSTLKIQRTERGDSAVYLCASSLSGTTDTQYFGPGTRLTVL.

This clonotype is deemed medium-sized. J is TRBJ1-2 and V is TRBV3-1; a possible D gene is TRBD1 (5 bases). The germline V and J ends were trimmed by 4 bases and 2 bases, with 11 bases remaining between them. Germline CDR1 is LGHDT and CDR2 is YNNKEL (reference sequence). The CDR3 sequence is 14 residues long. CDR3 coding DNA: TGTGCCAGCAGCCGCGGGACTGAGAACTATGGCTACACCTTC. Translating gives CASSRGTENYGYTF.

This clonotype has only one observation. The chain links TRBV7-9 to TRBJ2-7; possible D gene TRBD2, 6 bases. Germline CDR1 and CDR2: SEHNR and FQNEAQ (reference sequence). V gave up 3 bases and J gave up 7 bases, with 10 bases separating them. The CDR3 runs to 12 residues. Written as DNA, the CDR3 is TGTGCCAGCAGCTTCGGGACTCAAGAGCAGTACTTC. The encoded protein is CASSFGTQEQYF.

This clonotype was detected many times. The chain couples TRBV27 to TRBJ2-7; the D is unclear. The CDR3 is 12 amino acids. CDR1 and CDR2 (germline): MNHEY, SMNVEV (reference sequence). V was shortened by 5 bases and J by 2 bases, with 7 bases between the two germline ends. As DNA, the CDR3 is TGTGCCAGCAGTAACAGACCCTACGAGCAGTACTTC. Translation gives CASSNRPYEQYF.

The gene calls are TRBV20-1 and TRBJ2-1; D call uncertain. CDR3 length equals 12 residues. Per germline, CDR1 DFQATT and CDR2 SNEGSKA (reference sequence). V lost 3 bases to trimming and J lost 4 bases, with 7 bases between them. The CDR3 DNA sequence: TGCAGTGCTAGTAACCAATACAATGAGCAGTTCTTC. It yields the protein CSASNQYNEQFF.

This clonotype was seen repeatedly, ten times or more. This CDR3 reads CASSPRGGTYEQYF. CDR3 nucleotides: TGCGCCAGCAGTCCCCGGGGGGGGACCTACGAGCAGTACTTC. This rearrangement joins TRBV5-1 to TRBJ2-7, with 8 nucleotides matching TRBD2. There are 14 residues in the CDR3. In germline, CDR1 is SGHRS, CDR2 YFSETQ. Trimming took 5 bases from V and 2 from J; bases not matched to a gene: 6.

The rearrangement uses TRBV2 and TRBJ2-5; D ambiguous. Looked up from germline, CDR1 is SNHLY and CDR2 is FYNNEI. The V end lost 6 bases, the J end lost 5 bases, and 10 bases lay between the germline ends. This CDR3 region has 12 residues. CDR3 nucleotides: TGTGCCAGCAGACGGCCAACGGAGACCCAGTACTTC. Translating gives CASRRPTETQYF.

This sequence joins TRBV7-8 and TRBJ2-3, with unresolved D. V was clipped by 2 bases and J by 2 bases, with 5 bases between them. Germline-derived CDR1 and CDR2 are SGHVS and FQNEAQ. The CDR3 extends over 13 amino acids. CDR3 region: CASSLLDTDTQYF. The CDR3 region has the DNA TGTGCCAGCAGCTTACTTGACACAGATACGCAGTATTTT.

This clonotype was seen repeatedly, ten times or more. A much larger clonotype is one base distant, so this may be a read error. This rearrangement joins TRBV6-5 to TRBJ1-5; perhaps TRBD1 as D (6 bases). Trimming removed 5 bases at V and 4 bases at J, with 9 bases between. CDR3 length: 13 amino acids. Germline assignment: CDR1 MNHEY and CDR2 SVGAGI. This CDR3 reads CASSHTGNQPQHF. Written as DNA, the CDR3 is TGTGCCAGCAGTCACACAGGGAATCAGCCCCAGCATTTT.

V is TRBV7-9 and J is TRBJ2-1, with TRBD2 matching 8 bases. Germline CDR1 reads SEHNR; CDR2 reads FQNEAQ (reference sequence). The junction had 16 bases not matched to a gene; V was cut back by 6 bases and J by 0 bases. This CDR3 region has 19 residues. This CDR3 reads CASSRRTSSYGISYNEQFF. The DNA for the CDR3 is TGTGCCAGCAGTCGAAGGACTAGCTCGTACGGAATCTCCTACAATGAGCAGTTCTTC.

The rearrangement links TRBV29-1 to TRBJ1-4; 9 bases match TRBD1. This CDR3 is built from 13 residues. V lost 6 bases to trimming and J lost 10 bases; unmatched junction nucleotides: 9. Looked up from germline, CDR1 is SQVTM and CDR2 is ANQGSEA. CDR3 sequence reads: CSVITGGAGKLFF. The CDR3 bases are TGCAGCGTAATCACAGGGGGCGCGGGAAAACTGTTTTTT. Combining the CDR3 with reference TRBV29-1 and TRBJ1-4 gives the whole variable domain SAVISQKPSRDICQRGTSLTIQCQVDSQVTMMFWYRQQPGQSLTLIATANQGSEATYESGFVIDKFPISRPNLTFSTLTVSNMSPEDSSIYLCSVITGGAGKLFFGSGTQLSVL.

This clonotype was counted ten times or more. A much larger clone differs from this one at a single base, so this may be a read error. This chain joins TRBV6-1 and TRBJ1-2; no firm D call. V lost 6 bases and J 8 bases, leaving 16 bases between the germline ends. The CDR3 has 13 residues. Looked up from germline, CDR1 is MNHNS and CDR2 is SASEGT. The CDR3 sequence is CASSPRLIGGYTF. The CDR3 region has the DNA TGTGCCAGCAGCCCCAGACTAATCGGGGGCTACACCTTC.

Points on this clonotype: A read error may account for a junction end that differs from germline. The chain couples TRBV7-3 to TRBJ1-6; possible D gene TRBD1, 6 bases. The CDR3 is made up of 14 amino acids. The germline V gene has CDR1 SGHTA and CDR2 FQGTGA. CDR3 in amino acids: CASSQDSYESPLHF. CDR3 DNA sequence: TGCGCCAGCAGCCAGGACAGTTACGAGTCACCCCTCCACTTT.

Turning to this clonotype: One end of the junction does not line up with germline, which may come from a read error. The chain uses TRBV19 and TRBJ2-1; D may correspond to TRBD1 or TRBD2 (5 bases each). Germline V gene data show CDR1 as LNHDA and CDR2 as SQIVND (reference sequence). This CDR3 comprises 17 residues. The CDR3 reads CASERRHGSGIANEQSF. For the CDR3, the DNA is TGTGCCAGTGAGAGGCGGCATGGGTCAGGGATAGCGAATGAGCAGTCCTTC.

CDR3 amino acids: CATSDLKGRGYTF. CDR3 coding DNA: TGTGCCACCAGTGATTTGAAGGGACGAGGCTACACCTTC. This sequence joins TRBV24-1 and TRBJ1-2; tentative D call: TRBD1 (5 bases). Trimming pared 0 bases from V and 8 bases from J, leaving 9 bases between. The CDR3 length is 13 residues. The germline V gene encodes CDR1 KGHDR and CDR2 SFDVKD.

This chain links TRBV20-1 with TRBJ2-1, with D perhaps TRBD1 (5 bases). CDR3 length equals 11 residues. The V gene lost 6 bases and the J gene lost 5 bases, with 8 bases spanning the gap. Per the germline V gene, CDR1 is DFQATT and CDR2 is SNEGSKA (reference sequence). The CDR3 DNA sequence: TGCAGTGCAGGGGTCCACAATGAGCAGTTCTTC. Translation: CSAGVHNEQFF.

This clonotype was recorded a few times. In DNA form, the CDR3 reads TGTGCCACCAGTGCCCGGGACAGCCTTGTTGGTGGCTACACCTTC. The encoded protein is CATSARDSLVGGYTF. The gene calls are TRBV24-1 and TRBJ1-2; 7 bases fit TRBD1. Losses at the gene ends were 5 bases for V and 7 bases for J; bases not matched to a gene: 12. This CDR3 spans 15 amino acids. The germline V gene has CDR1 KGHDR and CDR2 SFDVKD.

This chain connects TRBV7-2 to TRBJ2-1; D gene ambiguous. CDR1 SGHTA and CDR2 FQGNSA come from the germline V gene. The ends were cut back, 5 bases at V and 8 bases at J, with 16 bases in the middle. CDR3 length: 14 amino acids. CDR3 loop: CASSVSSPLDEQFF. The CDR3 nucleotides read TGTGCCAGCAGCGTATCAAGTCCCCTGGATGAGCAGTTCTTC.

In this sample, this clonotype is medium-sized. This rearrangement joins TRBV10-3 to TRBJ2-7; TRBD2 agrees at 11 bases. The ends lost 6 bases at V and 6 bases at J; junction bases unmatched: 7. The CDR3 extends over 14 amino acids. Germline V gene sequence: CDR1 ENHRY, CDR2 SYGVKD. CDR3 sequence reads: CAIRGLAEVTEQYF. CDR3 nucleotide sequence: TGTGCCATCAGGGGACTAGCGGAGGTTACCGAGCAGTACTTC.

This clonotype was counted between two and nine times. The chain combines TRBV7-9 with TRBJ1-2, with a weak D call TRBD1 (6 bases). This CDR3 contains 14 residues. The germline V gene has CDR1 SEHNR and CDR2 FQNEAQ (reference sequence). V was shortened by 4 bases and J by 6 bases, with 15 bases between the two germline ends. The CDR3 bases are TGTGCCAGCAGCTACAGGGATCCCGGGGATGGCTACACCTTC. Encoded protein: CASSYRDPGDGYTF. Based on the CDR3 plus reference TRBV7-9 and TRBJ1-2, the full variable domain is DTGVSQNPRHKITKRGQNVTFRCDPISEHNRLYWYRQTLGQGPEFLTYFQNEAQLEKSRLLSDRFSAERPKGSFSTLEIQRTEQGDSAMYLCASSYRDPGDGYTFGSGTRLTVV.

The chain has TRBV6-5 and TRBJ2-7; 7 positions agree with TRBD1. Germline CDR1 reads MNHEY; CDR2 reads SVGAGI. The CDR3 runs 13 residues. Germline trimming cut 5 bases from V and 5 bases from J; bases unmatched to any gene: 6. CDR3: CASSLQQGNEQYV. CDR3 in DNA: TGTGCCAGCAGTCTCCAACAGGGGAACGAGCAGTACGTC.

The chain combines TRBV3-1 with TRBJ1-2; D is ambiguous. This CDR3 region has 14 residues. Trimming took 4 bases from V and 1 from J, leaving 10 bases between them. Per germline, CDR1 LGHDT and CDR2 YNNKEL (reference sequence). The CDR3 reads CASSRGELNYGYTF. As DNA, the CDR3 is TGTGCCAGCAGCCGGGGTGAACTTAACTATGGCTACACCTTC.

This clonotype was observed a few times. V gene TRBV4-1 combines with J gene TRBJ1-4; TRBD1 matches 10 bases. J was trimmed by 6 bases and V by 4 bases; bases with no gene match: 2. Germline V gene sequence: CDR1 MGHRA, CDR2 YSYEKL. The CDR3 has 14 amino acids. The DNA for the CDR3 is TGCGCCAGCAGCCCCGGGACAGGGGATGAAAAACTGTTTTTT. This encodes CASSPGTGDEKLFF.

The rearrangement uses TRBV7-2 and TRBJ1-3; possible D gene TRBD1, 5 bases. This CDR3 has 15 amino acids. V was clipped by 2 bases and J by 4 bases, with 12 bases between them. CDR1 is SGHTA, CDR2 FQGNSA, per germline. The CDR3 DNA reads as TGTGCCAGCAGCTTATGGGGAGGGGCAGGAAACACCATATATTTT. Protein sequence: CASSLWGGAGNTIYF.

The chain couples TRBV5-6 to TRBJ1-2; 8 bases map to TRBD1. The CDR3 has 14 amino acids. With V trimmed by 2 bases and J by 4 bases, 4 bases remained unmatched. Germline V gene data show CDR1 as SGHDT and CDR2 as YYEEEE. For the CDR3, the DNA is TGTGCCAGCAGCTTTCAGGGGGCGGGCTATGGCTACACCTTC. This translates into CASSFQGAGYGYTF.

This chain joins TRBV7-2 and TRBJ2-3, with 10 bases lining up with TRBD2. The CDR3 is made up of 16 amino acids. J was trimmed by 2 bases and V by 2 bases; bases with no gene match: 4. Germline V gives CDR1 SGHTA, CDR2 FQGNSA. For the CDR3, the DNA is TGTGCCAGCAGCTTACATAGCGGGGGGAACACAGATACGCAGTATTTT. It yields the protein CASSLHSGGNTDTQYF.

This clonotype was seen a few times. The chain is built from TRBV30 and TRBJ2-2, with 7 positions matching TRBD1. V lost 2 bases, J lost 6 bases, and 3 bases stayed unmatched. This CDR3 has 13 amino acids. Germline values: CDR1 GTSNPN, CDR2 SVGIG (reference sequence). CDR3 sequence (DNA): TGTGCCTGGAGTTCACAGGGGTCCGGGGAGCTGTTTTTT. As protein: CAWSSQGSGELFF.

The rearrangement joins TRBV9 to TRBJ2-3; D assignment may be TRBD1 or TRBD2 (5 bases each). The V gene's germline CDR1 is SGDLS and CDR2 YYNGEE. This CDR3 has 15 residues. The germline V and J ends were trimmed by 0 bases and 1 base, with 9 bases remaining between them. DNA for the CDR3: TGTGCCAGCAGCGTAGAGGGGACCCGCACAGATACGCAGTATTTT. Translating gives CASSVEGTRTDTQYF. Together with reference TRBV9 and TRBJ2-3, the CDR3 gives the full variable domain: DSGVTQTPKHLITATGQRVTLRCSPRSGDLSVYWYQQSLDQGLQFLIQYYNGEERAKGNILERFSAQQFPDLHSELNLSSLELGDSALYFCASSVEGTRTDTQYFGPGTRLTVL.

Note on this clonotype: Germline is not matched at one junction end, which may reflect a read error. The CDR3 protein is CASSLAEGSQETQYF. The CDR3 DNA follows: TGTGCTAGCAGCTTAGCAGAGGGAAGTCAAGAGACCCAGTACTTC. The chain employs TRBV7-7 and TRBJ2-5, with D maybe TRBD2 (5 bases). This CDR3 is built from 15 residues. In germline, CDR1 is SSHAT, CDR2 FNYEAQ (reference sequence).

This rearrangement joins TRBV9 to TRBJ1-6, with TRBD1 matching 7 bases. V lost 4 bases, J lost 10 bases, and 5 bases stayed unmatched. Germline V lookup: CDR1 SGDLS, CDR2 YYNGEE. The CDR3 covers 13 residues. The CDR3 DNA is TGTGCCAGCAGCAGACAGGGAACCTCACCCCTCCACTTT. Protein: CASSRQGTSPLHF.